This note documents a single T cell receptor beta chain sequence. Its antigen remains undetermined. No base qualities exist here, and no much larger clone lies one base off it. CDR3 length: 13 amino acids, cysteine to phenylalanine. The sequence is cut down to CDR3 DNA, 39 bases in frame from base 1. For CDR1 and CDR2, the germline V gene lists MNHNS and SASEGT. These data are taken from a study of OX40 agonist ivuxolimab in advanced cancers. About the study as a whole: The costimulatory receptor OX40 (CD134) was targeted by ivuxolimab, a fully human IgG2 agonistic monoclonal antibody. Intravenous ivuxolimab was administered to patients every 2 weeks at six dose levels: 0.01, 0.1, 0.3, 1.5, 3 and 10 mg/kg. Of the 50 to 55 patients in dose escalation, approximately 20 had hepatocellular carcinoma, around 15 had melanoma, 9 had renal cell carcinoma and 9 had head and neck cancer. The dose-escalation cohort was about 83% male with a mean age of approximately 60 years, ranging from roughly 23 to 90. Patients were allowed to have had prior anti-PD-1, anti-PD-L1 or anti-CTLA-4 therapy, and around two fifths of the dose-escalation patients had been treated with checkpoint inhibitors. Partial responses were achieved by three dose-escalation patients, of whom one had hepatocellular carcinoma and two had cutaneous melanoma. The point of sequencing TCRbeta in the periphery was to test whether ivuxolimab changed TCR sequence diversity and drove clonal T-cell expansion. The paper covers the monotherapy dose-escalation part of the phase I ivuxolimab trial, which included N of about 50 patients. The research as a whole found: Low levels of normalized T-cell clonal expansion were also seen in some nonresponding patients. In partial responders in the 0.1-3.0 mg/kg groups, normalized peripheral clonal expansion was found to be among the lowest, especially among CD8+ T cells. The antigen specificity of the clonally expanded peripheral T cells was not determined. At doses of 0.1 to 3.0 mg/kg, clonal expansion of both CD4+ and CD8+ T cells in blood was seen between baseline and week 6. On average, CD8+ T cells showed more expanded clones than CD4+ T cells after ivuxolimab.

Genomic DNA was extracted from sorted cells for sequencing of the TCRbeta CDR3 region. The immunoSEQ Assay was used for sequencing of TCRbeta CDR3 regions. Imported from immuneACCESS, the table was reduced by TCRdb to in-frame sequences with V and J called. These copies leave out some clones; in studies compared against another copy, an unresolved V gene accounts for under half, and the cause of the remainder is not known. This sample has around 40,000 clones in its table, and about 86% of those were observed once. The top ten hold about 12% of the sample. Patients with a history of autoimmune disease or receiving systemic immunosuppression were excluded from the trial. In every dose cohort, peripheral blood was drawn for TCR sequencing at baseline, cycle 4 day 1, and cycle 7 day 1. Samples were obtained from an open-label, multicenter, first-in-human phase I dose-escalation trial of ivuxolimab. The trial enrolled adults with locally advanced or metastatic head and neck squamous cell, hepatocellular, melanoma or renal cell carcinoma. Before TCR sequencing, CD4+ T cells and CD8+ T cells from peripheral blood were sorted into separate populations.

The sequenced sample was CD4+ or CD8+ T cells sorted from blood, obtained in a trial of the OX40 agonist ivuxolimab. This TCR came from an adult with an advanced solid tumor such as melanoma, head and neck, liver or kidney cancer. Recombination joined TRBV6-1 with TRBJ2-5, with the D gene not clear enough to name. Judging by the DNA end, TRBJ2-7 fits better; the J call may be wrong. CDR3 region: CASSEGLSYEQYF. The base sequence is TGTGCCAGCAGTGAAGGTTTGTCCTACGAGCAGTACTTC.